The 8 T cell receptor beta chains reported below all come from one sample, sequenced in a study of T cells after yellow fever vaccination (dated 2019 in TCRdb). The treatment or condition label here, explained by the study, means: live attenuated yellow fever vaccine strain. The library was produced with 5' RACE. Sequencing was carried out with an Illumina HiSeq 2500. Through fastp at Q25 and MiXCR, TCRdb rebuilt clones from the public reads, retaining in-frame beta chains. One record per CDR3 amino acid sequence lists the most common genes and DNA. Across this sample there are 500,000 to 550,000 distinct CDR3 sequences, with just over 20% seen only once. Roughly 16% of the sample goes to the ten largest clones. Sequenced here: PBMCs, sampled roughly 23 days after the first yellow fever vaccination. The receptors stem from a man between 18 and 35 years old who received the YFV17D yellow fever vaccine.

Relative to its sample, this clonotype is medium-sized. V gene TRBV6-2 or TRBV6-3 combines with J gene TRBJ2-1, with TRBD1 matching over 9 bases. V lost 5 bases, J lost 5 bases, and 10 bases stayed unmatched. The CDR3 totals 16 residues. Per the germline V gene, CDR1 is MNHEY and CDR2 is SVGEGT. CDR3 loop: CASSPLRDRVDNEQFF. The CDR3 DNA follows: TGTGCCAGCAGTCCCCTCCGGGACAGGGTGGACAATGAGCAGTTCTTC.

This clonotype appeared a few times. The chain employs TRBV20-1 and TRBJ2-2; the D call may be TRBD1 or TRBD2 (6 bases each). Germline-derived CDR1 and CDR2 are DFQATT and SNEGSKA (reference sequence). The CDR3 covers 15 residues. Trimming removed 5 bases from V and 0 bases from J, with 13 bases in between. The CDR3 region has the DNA TGCAGTGCTCAGAGAAGGGGGGCGAACACCGGGGAGCTGTTTTTT. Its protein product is CSAQRRGANTGELFF.

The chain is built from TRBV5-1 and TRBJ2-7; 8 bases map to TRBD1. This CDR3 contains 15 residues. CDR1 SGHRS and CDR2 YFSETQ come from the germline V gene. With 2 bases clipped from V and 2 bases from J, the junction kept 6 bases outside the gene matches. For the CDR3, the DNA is TGCGCCAGCAGCTTCTCAGGGGGCGAAACCTACGAGCAGTACTTC. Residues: CASSFSGGETYEQYF. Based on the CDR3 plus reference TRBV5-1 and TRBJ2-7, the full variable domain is KAGVTQTPRYLIKTRGQQVTLSCSPISGHRSVSWYQQTPGQGLQFLFEYFSETQRNKGNFPGRFSGRQFSNSRSEMNVSTLELGDSALYLCASSFSGGETYEQYFGPGTRLTVT.

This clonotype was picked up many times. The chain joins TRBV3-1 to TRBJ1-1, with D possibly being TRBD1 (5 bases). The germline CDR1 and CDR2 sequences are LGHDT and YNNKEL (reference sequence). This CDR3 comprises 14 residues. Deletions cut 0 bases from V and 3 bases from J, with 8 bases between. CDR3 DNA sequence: TGTGCCAGCAGCCAAGAAGGGGTTTACACTGAAGCTTTCTTT. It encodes CASSQEGVYTEAFF.

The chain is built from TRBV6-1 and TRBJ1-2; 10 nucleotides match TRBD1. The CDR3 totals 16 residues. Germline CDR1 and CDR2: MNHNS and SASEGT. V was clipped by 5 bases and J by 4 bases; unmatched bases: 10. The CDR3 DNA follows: TGTGCCAGCAGTAGGGACAGGGGACTTTTCCTCTATGGCTACACCTTC. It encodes CASSRDRGLFLYGYTF.

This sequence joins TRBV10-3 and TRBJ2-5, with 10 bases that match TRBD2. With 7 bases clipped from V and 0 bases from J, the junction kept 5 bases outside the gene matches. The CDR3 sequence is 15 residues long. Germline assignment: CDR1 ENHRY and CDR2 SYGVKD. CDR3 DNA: TGTGCCATCAAGAGCGGGGGGGCTAACCAAGAGACCCAGTACTTC. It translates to CAIKSGGANQETQYF.

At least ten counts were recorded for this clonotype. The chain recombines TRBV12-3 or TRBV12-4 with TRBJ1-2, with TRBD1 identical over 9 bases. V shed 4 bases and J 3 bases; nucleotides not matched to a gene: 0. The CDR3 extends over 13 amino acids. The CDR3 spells CASSWTGDYGYTF. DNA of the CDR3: TGTGCCAGCAGTTGGACAGGGGACTATGGCTACACCTTC.

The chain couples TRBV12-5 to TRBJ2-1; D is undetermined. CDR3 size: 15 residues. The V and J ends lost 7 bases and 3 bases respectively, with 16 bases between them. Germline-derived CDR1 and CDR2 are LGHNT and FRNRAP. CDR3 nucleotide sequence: TGTGCTAGTGCCGTAGGGAAAGGGTACTACAATGAGCAGTTCTTC. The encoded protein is CASAVGKGYYNEQFF. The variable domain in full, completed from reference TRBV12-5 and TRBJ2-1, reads DARVTQTPRHKVTEMGQEVTMRCQPILGHNTVFWYRQTMMQGLELLAYFRNRAPLDDSGMPKDRFSAEMPDATLATLKIQPSEPRDSAVYFCASAVGKGYYNEQFFGPGTRLTVL.